This is a list of T cell receptor beta chains from one sample in a study of cytomegalovirus exposure and HLA in healthy donors. Measured with immunoSEQ multiplex PCR; TCRdb has only the in-frame clones, and not every one. The repertoire includes around 170,000 clones, over 80% of them detected once, and 1.4% sits in the top ten. Source material: PBMCs. The receptors here all came from a girl aged 10 to 17 in good health and CMV-seropositive. CDR3s include the opening cysteine and the closing phenylalanine or tryptophan. A D gene is named only where the DNA matches it firmly. Rows may omit the clone size; those that give it use once, few, many or a size class.

TRBJ1-3 TRBV6-5 . . CASSWDGSGGNTIYF TGTGCCAGCAGTTGGGACGGCAGCGGAGGGAACACCATATATTTT
TRBJ2-4 TRBV5-4 TRBD2 . CASSTIAGLDKNIQYF TGTGCCAGCAGCACAATAGCGGGACTAGACAAAAACATTCAGTACTTC
TRBJ2-5 TRBV11-3 TRBD1 . CASSRGTGYGETQYF TGTGCCAGCAGCCGCGGGACAGGCTATGGGGAGACCCAGTACTTC
TRBJ1-2 TRBV25-1 TRBD1 . CASSEWGTGVGYTF TGTGCCAGCAGTGAATGGGGGACAGGGGTTGGCTACACCTTC
TRBJ1-5 TRBV7-2 TRBD1 . CASSLGTGSGPQHF TGTGCCAGCAGCTTAGGGACAGGGTCAGGACCCCAGCATTTT
TRBJ2-1 TRBV7-9 TRBD2 . CASSLYTSEYYNEQFF TGTGCCAGCAGCTTATATACTAGCGAGTACTACAATGAGCAGTTCTTC
TRBJ2-1 TRBV11-3 . . CASSYDGPIRGEQFF TGTGCCAGCAGTTATGATGGACCTATTCGGGGTGAGCAGTTCTTC
TRBJ1-2 TRBV9 . . CASSVGGENGYTF TGTGCCAGCAGCGTAGGCGGGGAGAATGGCTACACCTTC
TRBJ1-2 TRBV6-1 . few CASSFQVDGYTF TGTGCCAGCAGTTTTCAGGTGGATGGCTACACCTTC
TRBJ2-7 TRBV4-2 TRBD2 . CASSQVIRGGRGSGQYF TGTGCCAGCAGCCAAGTCATCAGGGGCGGGAGGGGATCTGGGCAGTACTTC
TRBJ2-1 TRBV10-3 . . CAIGQNNEQFF TGTGCCATCGGGCAGAACAATGAGCAGTTCTTC
TRBJ2-3 TRBV25-1 TRBD2 . CASSDRAGGLDTDTQYF TGTGCCAGCAGTGACAGAGCGGGAGGGCTGGACACAGATACGCAGTATTTT
TRBJ2-1 TRBV29-1 TRBD2 . CSVNLWTSGPVLDEQFF TGCAGCGTTAATCTGTGGACTAGCGGGCCTGTGTTGGATGAGCAGTTCTTC
TRBJ2-5 TRBV5-1 . . CASSLAGKETQYF TGCGCCAGCAGCTTGGCCGGGAAAGAGACCCAGTACTTC
TRBJ2-1 TRBV9 TRBD1 once CASSAWTGYNEQFF TGTGCCAGCAGCGCTTGGACAGGTTACAATGAGCAGTTCTTC
TRBJ2-7 TRBV4-3 TRBD1 . CASSQEWSGQGYEQYF TGCGCCAGCAGCCAAGAGTGGTCGGGACAGGGGTACGAGCAGTACTTC
TRBJ2-1 TRBV29-1 TRBD2 . CSVPGGYNEQFF TGCAGCGTTCCGGGGGGATACAATGAGCAGTTCTTC
TRBJ2-5 TRBV4-1 TRBD2 . CASSQAGGLQETQYF TGCGCCAGCAGCCAAGCGGGGGGACTTCAAGAGACCCAGTACTTC